Sequencing of this T cell receptor beta chain was carried out in a study of response to subunit inactivated influenza vaccine. CDR1 is SGHRS, CDR2 YFSETQ, per germline. This CDR3 has 15 residues. V dropped 0 bases and J dropped 6 bases, with 12 bases sitting between them. TCRdb re-derived calls from the RT-PCR reads in MiXCR, one entry per CDR3 protein. The data contain around 580,000 distinct CDR3 sequences, around 11% of them singletons. This clonotype appeared many times. The sample in question was PBMCs from blood, obtained on the day of vaccination. The gene calls are TRBV5-1 and TRBJ1-4; the D gene is possibly TRBD1 (5 bases). This clonotype was obtained from a man aged 50-59 years who received an inactivated influenza vaccine. The CDR3, as DNA: TGCGCCAGCAGCTTGGTGGCGGGGGTTGATGAAAAACTGTTTTTT. It is translated as CASSLVAGVDEKLFF. Full variable domain (missing parts from reference TRBV5-1 and TRBJ1-4): KAGVTQTPRYLIKTRGQQVTLSCSPISGHRSVSWYQQTPGQGLQFLFEYFSETQRNKGNFPGRFSGRQFSNSRSEMNVSTLELGDSALYLCASSLVAGVDEKLFFGSGTQLSVL.